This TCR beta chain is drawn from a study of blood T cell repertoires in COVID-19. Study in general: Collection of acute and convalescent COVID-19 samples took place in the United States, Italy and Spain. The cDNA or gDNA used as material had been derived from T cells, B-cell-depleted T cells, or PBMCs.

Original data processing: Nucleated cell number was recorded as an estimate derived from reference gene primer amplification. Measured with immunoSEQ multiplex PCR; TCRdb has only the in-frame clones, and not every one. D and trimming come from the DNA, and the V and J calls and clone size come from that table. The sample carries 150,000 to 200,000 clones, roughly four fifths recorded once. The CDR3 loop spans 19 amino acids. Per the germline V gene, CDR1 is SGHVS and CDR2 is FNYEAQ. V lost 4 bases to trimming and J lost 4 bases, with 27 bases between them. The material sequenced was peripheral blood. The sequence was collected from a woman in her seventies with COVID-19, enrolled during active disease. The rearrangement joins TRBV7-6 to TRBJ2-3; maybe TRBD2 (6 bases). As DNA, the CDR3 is TGTGCCAGCAGCTCTAACATTCTTAGGGGCGGAGTAGCGGCAGATACGCAGTATTTT. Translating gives CASSSNILRGGVAADTQYF.